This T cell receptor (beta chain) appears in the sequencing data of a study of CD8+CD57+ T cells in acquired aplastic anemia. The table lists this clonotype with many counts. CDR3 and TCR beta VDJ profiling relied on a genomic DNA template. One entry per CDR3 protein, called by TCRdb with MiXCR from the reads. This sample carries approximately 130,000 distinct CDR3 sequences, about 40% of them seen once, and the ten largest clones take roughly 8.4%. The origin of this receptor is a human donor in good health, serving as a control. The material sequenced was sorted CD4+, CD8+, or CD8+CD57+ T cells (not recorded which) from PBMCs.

The CDR3 sequence is CSAQVLYGYTF. DNA of the CDR3: TGCAGTGCTCAGGTACTCTATGGCTACACCTTC. This chain joins TRBV20-1 and TRBJ1-2, with unresolved D. V shed 5 bases and J shed 4 bases, with 8 bases lying between them. The CDR3 consists of 11 residues. Germline CDR1 and CDR2: DFQATT and SNEGSKA (reference sequence).